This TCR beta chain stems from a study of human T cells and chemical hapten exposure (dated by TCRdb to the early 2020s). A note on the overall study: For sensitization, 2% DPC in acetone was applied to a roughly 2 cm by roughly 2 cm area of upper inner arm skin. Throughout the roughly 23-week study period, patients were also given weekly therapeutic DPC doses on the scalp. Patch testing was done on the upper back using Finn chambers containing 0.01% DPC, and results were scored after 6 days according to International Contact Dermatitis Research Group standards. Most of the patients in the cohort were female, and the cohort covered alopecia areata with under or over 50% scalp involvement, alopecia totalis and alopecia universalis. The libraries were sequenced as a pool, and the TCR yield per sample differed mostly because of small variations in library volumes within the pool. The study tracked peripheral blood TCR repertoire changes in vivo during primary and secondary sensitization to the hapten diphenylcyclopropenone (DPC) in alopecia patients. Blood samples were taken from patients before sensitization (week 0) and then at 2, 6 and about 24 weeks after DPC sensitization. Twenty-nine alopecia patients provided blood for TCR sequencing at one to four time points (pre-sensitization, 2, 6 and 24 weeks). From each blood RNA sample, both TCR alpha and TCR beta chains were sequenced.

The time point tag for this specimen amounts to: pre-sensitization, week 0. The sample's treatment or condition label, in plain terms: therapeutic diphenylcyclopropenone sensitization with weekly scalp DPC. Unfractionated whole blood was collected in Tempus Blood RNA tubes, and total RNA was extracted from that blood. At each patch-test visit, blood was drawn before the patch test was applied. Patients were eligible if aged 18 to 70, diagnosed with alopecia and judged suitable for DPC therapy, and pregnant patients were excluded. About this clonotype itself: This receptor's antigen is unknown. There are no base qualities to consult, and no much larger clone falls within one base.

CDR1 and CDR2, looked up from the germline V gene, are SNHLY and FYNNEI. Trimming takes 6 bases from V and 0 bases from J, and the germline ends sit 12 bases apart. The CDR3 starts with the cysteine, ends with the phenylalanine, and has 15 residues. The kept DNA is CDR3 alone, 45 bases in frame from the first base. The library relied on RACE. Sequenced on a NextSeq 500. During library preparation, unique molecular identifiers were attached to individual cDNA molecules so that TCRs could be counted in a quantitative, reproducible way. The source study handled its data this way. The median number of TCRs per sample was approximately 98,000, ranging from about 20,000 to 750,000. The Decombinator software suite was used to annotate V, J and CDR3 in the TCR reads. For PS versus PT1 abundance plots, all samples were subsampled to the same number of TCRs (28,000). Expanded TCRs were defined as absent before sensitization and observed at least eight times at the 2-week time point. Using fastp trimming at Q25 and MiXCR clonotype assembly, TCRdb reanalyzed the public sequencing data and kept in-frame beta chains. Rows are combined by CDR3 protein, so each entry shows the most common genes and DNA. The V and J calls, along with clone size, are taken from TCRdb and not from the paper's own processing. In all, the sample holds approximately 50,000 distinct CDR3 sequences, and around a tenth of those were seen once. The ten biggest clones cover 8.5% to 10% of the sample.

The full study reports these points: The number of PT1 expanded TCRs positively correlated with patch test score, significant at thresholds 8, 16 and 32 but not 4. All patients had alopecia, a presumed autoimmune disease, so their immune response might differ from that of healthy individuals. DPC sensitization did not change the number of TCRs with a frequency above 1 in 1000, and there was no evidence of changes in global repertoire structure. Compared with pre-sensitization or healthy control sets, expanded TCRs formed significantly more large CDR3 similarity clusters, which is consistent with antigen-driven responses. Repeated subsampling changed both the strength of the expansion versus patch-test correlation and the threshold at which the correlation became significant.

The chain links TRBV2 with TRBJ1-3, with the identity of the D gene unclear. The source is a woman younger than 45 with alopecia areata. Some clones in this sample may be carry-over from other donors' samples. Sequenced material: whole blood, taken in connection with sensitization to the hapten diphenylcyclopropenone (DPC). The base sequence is TGTGCCAGCAGAGTGGTTCGCCTCTCTGGAAACACCATATATTTT. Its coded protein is CASRVVRLSGNTIYF.